The clone carrying this TCR beta chain was picked up many times. Antigen specificity is unknown. This entry belongs to a study of neurological immune-mediated disorders. Regarding the study as a whole: With the multiple sclerosis repertoire cluster, neither clinical nor MRI features showed any association. HTLV-1-associated myelopathy had the most TCR clonal expansion, whereas multiple sclerosis had the least (lower than in healthy controls).

Whenever a sequencing run was performed, it yielded over 190 million TCR-beta sequences from 15-18 subjects. TCRdb re-derived calls from the 5' RACE reads in MiXCR, one entry per CDR3 protein. The table has about 33,000 distinct CDR3 sequences, more than 1.3% seen once; the top ten hold around 9%. V was cut by 7 bases and J by 1 base, with 14 bases left in between. This CDR3 comprises 16 residues. CDR1 is MNHEY, CDR2 SVGAGI, per germline. The unsorted libraries were prepared from 2 million PBMCs (stored at -80 C). Source material: PBMCs. V gene TRBV6-5 combines with J gene TRBJ1-6; D might be TRBD1 (5 bases). The sequence was obtained from a woman aged 25 to 39 with multiple sclerosis. The CDR3 sequence is CASKLGGGSYNSPLHF. The CDR3 region has the DNA TGTGCCAGCAAACTGGGGGGGGGTTCCTATAATTCACCCCTCCACTTT.